This T cell receptor beta chain stems from a study of shared clonotypes between healthy human individuals. Study context: Sampling drew on donors who were a couple of women and a few men aged 18 to 49. General observations from the study: Tissue TCR repertoires likely differ from these blood-only repertoires. Between several donors, naive CD4 clonotypes were shared at a level of about 5%.

Assay: immunoSEQ multiplex PCR; the TCRdb copy retains only in-frame clones and omits some. The table includes 2 million to 2.5 million clones, 90% to 95% detected once. This CDR3 is 12 amino acids long. Between the trimmed V and J ends, which lost 1 base and 6 bases, there was a span of 3 bases. In germline, CDR1 is SEHNR, CDR2 FQNEAQ (reference sequence). The donors, all of them Caucasian adults, lived in Nashville, Tennessee. As to this clone: Its antigen is undetermined. This same CDR3 is encoded by further DNA sequences in the sample.

This chain connects TRBV7-9 to TRBJ2-2, with D unclear. The clonotype originates from a man aged 18 to 29 in good health. The sample consisted of naive CD4+ T cells sorted from blood. Regarding subset: CD45RA+ positively selected. The CDR3 bases are TGTGCCAGCAGCTTAGGCGCCGGGGAGCTGTTTTTT. Translating gives CASSLGAGELFF.